A single TCR beta chain is shown here with its context. Assay: immunoSEQ multiplex PCR; the TCRdb copy retains only in-frame clones and omits some. The sample shows tens of thousands of clones, roughly 94% of them seen only once. V lost 0 bases and J lost 5; bases outside the gene matches: 7. CDR1 and CDR2 from the germline V gene are GTSNPN and SVGIG (reference sequence). This CDR3 comprises 15 residues. These data are taken from a study of technical replicates of blood from several donors. This TCR was sampled from a human donor in good health. Sequences were obtained from T cells isolated from PBMCs. The chain has TRBV30 and TRBJ2-7; 10 bases are shared with TRBD2. In DNA, the CDR3 is TGTGCCTGGAGTGTAGGGGCTAGCGGGGGAGACGAGCAGTACTTC. Protein sequence: CAWSVGASGGDEQYF.